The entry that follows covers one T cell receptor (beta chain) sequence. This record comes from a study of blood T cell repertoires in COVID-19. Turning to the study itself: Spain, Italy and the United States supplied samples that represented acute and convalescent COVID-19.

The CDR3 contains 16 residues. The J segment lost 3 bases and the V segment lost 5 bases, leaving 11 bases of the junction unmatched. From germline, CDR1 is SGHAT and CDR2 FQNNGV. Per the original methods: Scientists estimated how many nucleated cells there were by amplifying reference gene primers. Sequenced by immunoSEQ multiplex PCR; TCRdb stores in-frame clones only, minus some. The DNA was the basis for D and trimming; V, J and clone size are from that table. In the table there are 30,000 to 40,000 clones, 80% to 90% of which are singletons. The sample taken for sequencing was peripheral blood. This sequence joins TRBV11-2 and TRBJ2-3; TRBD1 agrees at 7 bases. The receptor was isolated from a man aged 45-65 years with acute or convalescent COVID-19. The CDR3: CASSPGTAHRTDTQYF. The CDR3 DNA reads TGTGCCAGCAGCCCAGGGACAGCTCACCGTACAGATACGCAGTATTTT.